The clone carrying this T cell receptor (beta chain) has a handful of counts. Trimming removed 5 bases from V and 1 base from J, with 11 bases in between. The CDR3 totals 14 residues. From germline, CDR1 is MNHEY and CDR2 SVGAGI. This sample was included in a study of blood T cell repertoires in COVID-19. In the study overall: From the United States, Italy and Spain came samples of acute and convalescent COVID-19. T cells, B-cell-depleted T cells, or PBMCs supplied cDNA or gDNA.

Original analysis: Amplification from reference gene primers served as the basis for estimated nucleated cell counts. The protocol was immunoSEQ multiplex PCR, while the TCRdb copy is restricted to in-frame clones and leaves out a portion. That table is the source of V, J and clone size, and D and trimming were worked out from the DNA. This table has some 110,000 clones, approximately 88% appearing once. V is TRBV6-5 and J is TRBJ1-2; maybe TRBD1 (6 bases). Sequenced sample: peripheral blood. The source is a human donor in a cohort sampled during active COVID-19. The chain's CDR3 is CASSRDRFNYGYTF. Written as DNA, the CDR3 is TGTGCCAGCAGTAGAGACAGGTTTAACTATGGCTACACCTTC.